Below are 26 T cell receptor beta chains sequenced from a single sample in a study of blood T cell repertoires in COVID-19. Produced via immunoSEQ multiplex PCR; TCRdb's table is partial and in-frame only. The repertoire holds about 190,000 clones, more than 75% seen once, with around a sixth in the top ten. The sequenced sample was PBMCs or T cells enriched from blood (not recorded which). The receptor set was obtained from a woman in her forties or fifties with acute COVID-19.

The sample holds one count of this clone. The V gene is TRBV5-1, the J gene TRBJ2-3; 11 bases are shared with TRBD1. This CDR3 region has 18 residues. CDR1 is SGHRS, CDR2 YFSETQ, per germline. V dropped 4 bases and J dropped 5; count of bases not matched to a gene: 15. DNA of the CDR3: TGCGCCAGCAGCCCCGCATCCACATCGGACAGGGGGCGAGATACGCAGTATTTT. Its protein is CASSPASTSDRGRDTQYF.

In this sample, this clone turned up a few times. A junction end diverges from the germline sequence, so it may reflect a read error. The V and J genes are TRBV3-1 (or the pseudogene TRBV3-2) and TRBJ2-2, with D maybe TRBD2 (6 bases). CDR3 length: 16 residues. CDR1 is LGHDT, CDR2 YNNKEL, per germline (reference sequence). Written as DNA, the CDR3 is TGTGCCAGCAGGCAAGAGGGCGGGGTCAGCACCGGGGAGCTGTTTTTT. This codes for CASRQEGGVSTGELFF.

The rearrangement links TRBV5-1 to TRBJ1-1; D perhaps matches TRBD1 (5 bases). The ends were cut back, 4 bases at V and 6 bases at J, with 16 bases in the middle. The CDR3 is 14 amino acids. Germline assignment: CDR1 SGHRS and CDR2 YFSETQ. The CDR3 DNA follows: TGCGCCAGCAGCGAAGGGGCAGCTATTGCTGAAGCTTTCTTT. Residues: CASSEGAAIAEAFF.

The sample holds one count of this clone. V gene TRBV19 combines with J gene TRBJ1-1; D call uncertain. There are 14 residues in the CDR3. CDR1 is LNHDA, CDR2 SQIVND, per germline (reference sequence). Trimming stripped 3 bases from V and 5 bases from J, with 13 bases between. This CDR3 is CASSIAMGRTEAFF. As DNA, the CDR3 is TGTGCCAGTAGTATTGCGATGGGGAGGACTGAAGCTTTCTTT.

The V call is TRBV7-2, the J call TRBJ2-2, with TRBD2 matching 14 bases. With 9 bases clipped from V and 5 bases from J, the junction kept 5 bases outside the gene matches. The CDR3 spans 15 residues. Per the germline V gene, CDR1 is SGHTA and CDR2 is FQGNSA. In DNA form, the CDR3 reads TGTGCCAGACGGGGACTAGCGGGGGTAACCGGGGAGCTGTTTTTT. Its protein is CARRGLAGVTGELFF.

The chain combines TRBV5-6 with TRBJ2-7, with a tentative D call TRBD2 (5 bases). Trimming took 2 bases from V and 3 from J, leaving 6 bases between them. Germline V CDR1 and CDR2: SGHDT, YYEEEE. The CDR3 loop spans 12 amino acids. In DNA, the CDR3 is TGTGCCAGCAGCTTCGGGGTCTACGAGCAGTACGTC. Translation: CASSFGVYEQYV.

The chain couples TRBV4-1 to TRBJ1-5; 9 bases are shared with TRBD1. Germline V gives CDR1 MGHRA, CDR2 YSYEKL. The CDR3 runs 16 residues. The V gene end was trimmed by 2 bases and the J gene end by 5 bases; junction bases not matched to a gene: 7. CDR3 sequence: CASSQLTGGGDQPQHF. DNA of the CDR3: TGCGCCAGCAGCCAACTTACAGGGGGCGGGGATCAGCCCCAGCATTTT.

V is TRBV5-1 and J is TRBJ1-4; D is undetermined. Germline values: CDR1 SGHRS, CDR2 YFSETQ. The CDR3 has 16 amino acids. V was pared by 0 bases and J by 5 bases, with 14 bases between. The DNA for the CDR3 is TGCGCCAGCAGCTTGGGCACAAACATACCAAATGAAAAACTGTTTTTT. It specifies CASSLGTNIPNEKLFF.

This chain uses TRBV28 with TRBJ1-1; 10 nucleotides agree with TRBD1. This CDR3 region has 15 residues. After removal of 6 bases from V and 5 bases from J, the junction contained 9 bases not matched to a gene. Looked up from germline, CDR1 is MDHEN and CDR2 is SYDVKM. CDR3 DNA: TGTGCCAGCAGCCGACAGACAGGGGGCCGGACTGAAGCTTTCTTT. Amino acids: CASSRQTGGRTEAFF.

V usage is TRBV9 and J usage is TRBJ2-5, with D possibly matching TRBD2 (7 bases). Germline assignment: CDR1 SGDLS and CDR2 YYNGEE. The CDR3 spans 14 residues. Trimming stripped 5 bases from V and 1 base from J, with 12 bases between. The CDR3 sequence: CASSWGGAQETQYF. In DNA form, the CDR3 reads TGTGCCAGCAGTTGGGGGGGGGCCCAAGAGACCCAGTACTTC.

This chain connects TRBV4-3 to TRBJ1-2; 10 bases fit TRBD1. Looked up from germline, CDR1 is LGHNA and CDR2 is YSLEER. The CDR3 extends over 18 amino acids. Germline trimming cut 2 bases from V and 4 bases from J; bases unmatched to any gene: 13. In DNA form, the CDR3 reads TGCGCCAGCAGCCAACCCCCACCGGGACAGGGGATAGGCTATGGCTACACCTTC. Amino acids: CASSQPPPGQGIGYGYTF.

This clone was seen just once. The rearrangement uses TRBV9 and TRBJ2-3; 10 nucleotides align to TRBD2. The CDR3 loop spans 15 amino acids. J gave up 2 bases and V 4 bases, and 4 bases lay outside the gene matches. Germline V gene lookup returns CDR1 SGDLS and CDR2 YYNGEE. The CDR3 DNA reads as TGTGCCAGCAGCCCGACTAGCGGGTACACAGATACGCAGTATTTT. The encoded protein is CASSPTSGYTDTQYF.

CDR3 DNA sequence: TGTGCCAGCTCAGCACAACAGAATAGCAATCAGCCCCAGCATTTT. Translated: CASSAQQNSNQPQHF. The chain couples TRBV18 to TRBJ1-5; unclear D gene. V was clipped by 5 bases and J by 0 bases, with 11 bases between them. This CDR3 region has 15 residues. Germline CDR1 is KGHSH and CDR2 is LQKENI.

V and J are TRBV5-4 and TRBJ1-1, with a weak D call TRBD1 (6 bases). CDR3 length equals 15 residues. With 4 bases removed from V and 5 bases from J, the gap between germline ends came to 18 bases. In germline, CDR1 is SGHNT, CDR2 YYREEE (reference sequence). The CDR3 DNA sequence: TGTGCCAGCAGCCCCAGACAGGAAGCAGTTACTGAAGCTTTCTTT. Translated, it gives CASSPRQEAVTEAFF.

In this sample, this clone turned up a few times. V gene TRBV10-1 combines with J gene TRBJ1-1, with TRBD1 identical over 11 bases. Per the germline V gene, CDR1 is WNHNN and CDR2 is SYGVQD (reference sequence). The CDR3 has 15 amino acids. V lost 1 base, J lost 3 bases, and 1 base stayed unmatched. The CDR3 loop is CASSELGQGDTEAFF. The CDR3 DNA reads TGCGCCAGCAGTGAGTTGGGACAGGGGGACACTGAAGCTTTCTTT.

This rearrangement joins TRBV11-2 to TRBJ1-3, with 10 positions matching TRBD1. J was trimmed by 3 bases and V by 5 bases; bases with no gene match: 7. Germline V gene data show CDR1 as SGHAT and CDR2 as FQNNGV. The length of the CDR3 is 16 residues. This CDR3 is CASSKTGTGVGNTIYF. The CDR3, as DNA: TGTGCCAGCAGCAAAACCGGGACAGGGGTTGGAAACACCATATATTTT.

V and J are TRBV19 and TRBJ1-6; a possible D gene is TRBD1 (6 bases). The V and J ends lost 7 bases and 8 bases respectively, with 15 bases between them. CDR3 length: 14 amino acids. Germline CDR1 LNHDA, CDR2 SQIVND (reference sequence). CDR3 DNA sequence: TGTGCCAGTACCCCCAGGGGAGGGGATTCACCCCTCCACTTT. Encoded protein: CASTPRGGDSPLHF.

The rearrangement links TRBV14 to TRBJ2-1; TRBD2 might be the D (6 bases). V lost 5 bases, J lost 1 base, and 12 bases lay in between. The CDR3 contains 15 residues. Germline V lookup: CDR1 SGHDN, CDR2 FVKESK. CDR3 coding DNA: TGTGCCAGCAGCTGGTGGGCGGGGTCCTACAATGAGCAGTTCTTC. This codes for CASSWWAGSYNEQFF.

The chain links TRBV29-1 to TRBJ1-1; 10 bases map to TRBD1. This CDR3 contains 12 residues. V lost 6 bases to trimming and J lost 7 bases; unmatched junction nucleotides: 5. Germline CDR1 SQVTM, CDR2 ANQGSEA. As DNA, the CDR3 is TGCAGCGTAAGGACAGGGGGTTATGAAGCTTTCTTT. This gives the protein CSVRTGGYEAFF. The full variable domain, rest sourced from reference TRBV29-1 and TRBJ1-1, is SAVISQKPSRDICQRGTSLTIQCQVDSQVTMMFWYRQQPGQSLTLIATANQGSEATYESGFVIDKFPISRPNLTFSTLTVSNMSPEDSSIYLCSVRTGGYEAFFGQGTRLTVV.

The chain carries TRBV19 and TRBJ2-2; 10 bases map to TRBD2. V was pared by 4 bases and J by 1 base, with 0 bases of the junction left unmatched. The CDR3 covers 15 residues. Germline lookup yields CDR1 LNHDA and CDR2 SQIVND (reference sequence). CDR3 region: CASSTSGGNTGELFF. DNA for the CDR3: TGTGCCAGTAGTACTAGCGGGGGGAACACCGGGGAGCTGTTTTTT.

V is TRBV5-4 and J is TRBJ1-1; tentatively, D is TRBD1 (5 bases). V was cut by 0 bases and J by 5 bases, with 5 bases left in between. Per germline, CDR1 SGHNT and CDR2 YYREEE (reference sequence). This CDR3 spans 12 amino acids. CDR3 sequence reads: CASSLGQTEAFF. The CDR3 DNA follows: TGTGCCAGCAGCTTGGGACAGACTGAAGCTTTCTTT.

This chain joins TRBV28 and TRBJ2-7, with 9 bases matching TRBD1. The CDR3 spans 14 residues. Germline V gene data show CDR1 as MDHEN and CDR2 as SYDVKM. Trimming took 3 bases from V and 9 from J; bases not matched to a gene: 9. The CDR3 DNA follows: TGTGCCAGCAGTTTCCCGGGGACAGGGAACGTGCAGTACGTC. Protein: CASSFPGTGNVQYV.

The rearrangement uses TRBV6-1 and TRBJ2-2, with 8 bases identical to TRBD2. After removal of 4 bases from V and 7 bases from J, the junction contained 11 bases not matched to a gene. The CDR3 sequence is 16 residues long. CDR1 and CDR2 (germline): MNHNS, SASEGT. The CDR3 DNA sequence: TGTGCCAGCAGTGCCAGGGGCGGGGGGCAGGTCGGGGAGCTGTTTTTT. Residues: CASSARGGGQVGELFF.

This clone was observed a few times. This chain joins TRBV2 and TRBJ2-1; the match to TRBD1 covers 10 bases. V was clipped by 5 bases and J by 3 bases; unmatched bases: 7. This CDR3 region has 16 residues. Per germline, CDR1 SNHLY and CDR2 FYNNEI. CDR3 loop: CASSLTGTGVYNEQFF. CDR3 coding DNA: TGTGCCAGCAGTCTTACCGGGACAGGGGTCTACAATGAGCAGTTCTTC. Using reference TRBV2 and TRBJ2-1 for the parts outside the CDR3, the full variable domain is EPEVTQTPSHQVTQMGQEVILRCVPISNHLYFYWYRQILGQKVEFLVSFYNNEISEKSEIFDDQFSVERPDGSNFTLKIRSTKLEDSAMYFCASSLTGTGVYNEQFFGPGTRLTVL.

V gene TRBV19 combines with J gene TRBJ1-6; 7 bases match TRBD1. The CDR3 has 14 amino acids. Germline V CDR1 and CDR2: LNHDA, SQIVND (reference sequence). V shed 1 base, J shed 7 bases, and the junction held 1 base outside the gene matches. In nucleotides, the CDR3 is TGTGCCAGTAGTATAGGACAGGGAAATTCACCCCTCCACTTT. It codes for CASSIGQGNSPLHF.

The chain carries TRBV24-1 and TRBJ2-5; D gene unclear. This CDR3 spans 11 amino acids. CDR1 and CDR2 (germline): KGHDR, SFDVKD. V lost 7 bases and J lost 2, with 4 bases in between. DNA of the CDR3: TGTGCCACCAGCTCGCAAGAGACCCAGTACTTC. Its translation is CATSSQETQYF.